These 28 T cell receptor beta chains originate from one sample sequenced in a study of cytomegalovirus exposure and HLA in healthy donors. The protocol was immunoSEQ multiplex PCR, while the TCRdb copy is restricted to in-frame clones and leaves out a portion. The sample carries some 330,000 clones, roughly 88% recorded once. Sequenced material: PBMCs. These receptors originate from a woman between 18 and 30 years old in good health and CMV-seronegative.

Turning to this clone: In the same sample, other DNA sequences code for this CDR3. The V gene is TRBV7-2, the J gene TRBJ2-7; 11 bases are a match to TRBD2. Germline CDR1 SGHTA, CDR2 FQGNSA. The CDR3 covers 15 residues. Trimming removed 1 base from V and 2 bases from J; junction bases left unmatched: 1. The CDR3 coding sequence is TGTGCCAGCAGCTTAGGACTAGCGGGAACCTACGAGCAGTACTTC. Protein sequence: CASSLGLAGTYEQYF.

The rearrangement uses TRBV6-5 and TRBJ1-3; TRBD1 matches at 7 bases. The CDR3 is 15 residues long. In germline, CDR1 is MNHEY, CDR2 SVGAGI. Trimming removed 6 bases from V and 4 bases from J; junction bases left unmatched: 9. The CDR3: CASSPGQTPGNTIYF. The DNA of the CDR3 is TGTGCCAGCAGCCCGGGACAGACGCCCGGAAACACCATATATTTT.

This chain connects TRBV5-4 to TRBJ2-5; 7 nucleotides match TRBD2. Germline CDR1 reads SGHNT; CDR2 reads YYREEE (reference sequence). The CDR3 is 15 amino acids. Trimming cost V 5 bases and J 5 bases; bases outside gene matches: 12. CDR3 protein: CASRGVTGGRETQYF. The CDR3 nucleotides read TGTGCCAGCAGAGGGGTTACGGGAGGCCGGGAGACCCAGTACTTC.

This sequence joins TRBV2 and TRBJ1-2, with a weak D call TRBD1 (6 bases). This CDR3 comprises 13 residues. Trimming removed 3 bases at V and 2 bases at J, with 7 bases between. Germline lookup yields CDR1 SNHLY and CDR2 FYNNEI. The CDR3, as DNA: TGTGCCAGCAGTGAGCAGGGGAACTATGGCTACACCTTC. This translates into CASSEQGNYGYTF.

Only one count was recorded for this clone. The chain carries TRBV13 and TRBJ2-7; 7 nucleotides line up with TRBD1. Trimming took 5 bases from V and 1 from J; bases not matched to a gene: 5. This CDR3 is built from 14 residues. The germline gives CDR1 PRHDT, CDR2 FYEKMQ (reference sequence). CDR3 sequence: CASSPPGQSYEQYF. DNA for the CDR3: TGTGCCAGCAGCCCTCCGGGACAGTCCTACGAGCAGTACTTC.

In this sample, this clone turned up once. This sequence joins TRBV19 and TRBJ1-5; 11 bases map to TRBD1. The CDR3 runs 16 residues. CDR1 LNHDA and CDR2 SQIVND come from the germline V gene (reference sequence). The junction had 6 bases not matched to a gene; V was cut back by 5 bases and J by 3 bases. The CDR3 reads CASSPRDRGFNQPQHF. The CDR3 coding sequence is TGTGCCAGTAGTCCCCGGGACAGGGGGTTCAATCAGCCCCAGCATTTT.

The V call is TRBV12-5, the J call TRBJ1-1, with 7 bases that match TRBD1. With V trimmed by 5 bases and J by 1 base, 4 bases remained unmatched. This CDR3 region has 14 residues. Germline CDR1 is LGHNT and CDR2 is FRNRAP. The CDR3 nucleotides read TGTGCTAGTGGTCTAGGGGGCACGAACACTGAAGCTTTCTTT. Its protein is CASGLGGTNTEAFF.

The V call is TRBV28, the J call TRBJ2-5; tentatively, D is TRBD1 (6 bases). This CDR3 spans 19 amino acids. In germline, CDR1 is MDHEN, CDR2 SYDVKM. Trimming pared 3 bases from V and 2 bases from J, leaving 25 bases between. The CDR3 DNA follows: TGTGCCAGCAGTTTGACGCGCACTGACAGGAGGCAAGCTCAAGAGACCCAGTACTTC. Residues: CASSLTRTDRRQAQETQYF. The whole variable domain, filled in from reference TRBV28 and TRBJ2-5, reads DVKVTQSSRYLVKRTGEKVFLECVQDMDHENMFWYRQDPGLGLRLIYFSYDVKMKEKGDIPEGYSVSREKKERFSLILESASTNQTSMYLCASSLTRTDRRQAQETQYFGPGTRLLVL.

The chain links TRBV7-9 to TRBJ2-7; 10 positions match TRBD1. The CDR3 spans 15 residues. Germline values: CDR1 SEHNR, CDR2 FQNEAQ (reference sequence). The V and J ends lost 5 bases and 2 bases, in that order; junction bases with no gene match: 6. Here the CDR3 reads CASSPKDRGAYEQYF. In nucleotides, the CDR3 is TGTGCCAGCAGCCCGAAGGACAGGGGGGCCTACGAGCAGTACTTC.

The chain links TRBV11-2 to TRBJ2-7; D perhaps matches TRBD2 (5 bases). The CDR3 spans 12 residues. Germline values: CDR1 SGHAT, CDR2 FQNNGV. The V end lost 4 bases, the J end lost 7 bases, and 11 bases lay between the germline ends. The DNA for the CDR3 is TGTGCCAGCAGCTCGGATTCGGGAGAGCAGTACTTC. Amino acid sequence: CASSSDSGEQYF.

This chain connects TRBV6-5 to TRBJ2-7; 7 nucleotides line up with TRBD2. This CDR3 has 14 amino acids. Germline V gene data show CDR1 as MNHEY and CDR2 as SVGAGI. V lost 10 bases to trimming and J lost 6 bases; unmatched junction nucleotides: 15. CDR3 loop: CATGPGGLSGEQYF. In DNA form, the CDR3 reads TGTGCCACCGGGCCGGGAGGTTTGTCAGGCGAGCAGTACTTC.

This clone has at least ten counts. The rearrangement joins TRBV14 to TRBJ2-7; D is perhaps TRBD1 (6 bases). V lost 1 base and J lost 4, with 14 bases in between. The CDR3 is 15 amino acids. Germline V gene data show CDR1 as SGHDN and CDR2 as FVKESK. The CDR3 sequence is CASSQVAGVVYEQYF. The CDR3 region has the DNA TGTGCCAGCAGCCAAGTTGCAGGGGTGGTTTACGAGCAGTACTTC.

CDR3 bases: TGTGCCAGTTATTACCAGGGAGGCAATGAGCAGTTCTTC. It yields the protein CASYYQGGNEQFF. The rearrangement joins TRBV18 to TRBJ2-1; D may be TRBD2 (6 bases). This CDR3 has 13 amino acids. The germline V gene encodes CDR1 KGHSH and CDR2 LQKENI. The V and J ends lost 9 bases and 6 bases respectively, with 15 bases between them.

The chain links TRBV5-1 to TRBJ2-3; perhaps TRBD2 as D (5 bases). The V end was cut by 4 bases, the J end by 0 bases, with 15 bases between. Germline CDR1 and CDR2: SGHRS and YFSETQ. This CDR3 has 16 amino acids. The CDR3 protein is CASSPTAVPSTDTQYF. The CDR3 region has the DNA TGCGCCAGCAGCCCAACAGCGGTGCCCAGCACAGATACGCAGTATTTT.

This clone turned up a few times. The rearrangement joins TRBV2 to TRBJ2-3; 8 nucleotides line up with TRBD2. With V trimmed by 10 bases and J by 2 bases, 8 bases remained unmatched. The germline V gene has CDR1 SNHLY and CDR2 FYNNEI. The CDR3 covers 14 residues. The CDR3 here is CATRGSGNTDTQYF. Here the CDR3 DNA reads TGTGCCACCCGGGGTAGCGGGAACACAGATACGCAGTATTTT.

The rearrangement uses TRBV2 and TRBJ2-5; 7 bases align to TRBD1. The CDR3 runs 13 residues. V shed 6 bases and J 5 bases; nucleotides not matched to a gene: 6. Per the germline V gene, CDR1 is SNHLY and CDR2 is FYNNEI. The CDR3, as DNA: TGTGCCAGCAGCGGGGACAGAACGGAGACCCAGTACTTC. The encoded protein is CASSGDRTETQYF. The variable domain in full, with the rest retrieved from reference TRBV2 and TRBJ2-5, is EPEVTQTPSHQVTQMGQEVILRCVPISNHLYFYWYRQILGQKVEFLVSFYNNEISEKSEIFDDQFSVERPDGSNFTLKIRSTKLEDSAMYFCASSGDRTETQYFGPGTRLLVL.

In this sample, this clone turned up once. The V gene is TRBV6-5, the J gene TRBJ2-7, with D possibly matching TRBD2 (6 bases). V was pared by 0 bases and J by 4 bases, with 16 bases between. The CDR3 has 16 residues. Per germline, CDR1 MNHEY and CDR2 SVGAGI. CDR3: CASSYSLPGLTYEQYF. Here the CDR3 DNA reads TGTGCCAGCAGTTACTCTCTCCCGGGACTCACTTACGAGCAGTACTTC.

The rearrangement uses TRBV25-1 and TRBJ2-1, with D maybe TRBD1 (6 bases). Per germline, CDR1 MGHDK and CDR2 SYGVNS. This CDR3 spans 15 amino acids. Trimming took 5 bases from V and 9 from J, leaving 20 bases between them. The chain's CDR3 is CASSTLFGRGGEQFF. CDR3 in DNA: TGTGCCAGCAGTACGTTATTTGGGAGAGGGGGTGAGCAGTTCTTC.

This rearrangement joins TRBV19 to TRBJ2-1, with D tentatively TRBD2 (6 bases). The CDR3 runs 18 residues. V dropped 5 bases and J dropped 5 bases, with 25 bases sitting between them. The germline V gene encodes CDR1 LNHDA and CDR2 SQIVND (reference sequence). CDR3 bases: TGTGCCAGTAGTCCGCGGACTACCCGCGAGATATTCCACAATGAGCAGTTCTTC. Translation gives CASSPRTTREIFHNEQFF.

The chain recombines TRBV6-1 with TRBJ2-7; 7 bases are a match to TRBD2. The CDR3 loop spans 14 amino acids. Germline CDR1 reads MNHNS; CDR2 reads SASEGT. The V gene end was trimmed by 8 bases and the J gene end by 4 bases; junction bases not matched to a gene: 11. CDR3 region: CASVGTRGGYEQYF. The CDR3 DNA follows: TGTGCCAGCGTGGGAACAAGGGGAGGGTACGAGCAGTACTTC.

The chain's CDR3 is CASKDSLFSGANVLTF. The CDR3 DNA reads TGTGCCAGCAAAGACAGTCTTTTCTCTGGGGCCAACGTCCTGACTTTC. The gene calls are TRBV27 and TRBJ2-6; D possibly corresponds to TRBD1 (5 bases). V dropped 7 bases and J dropped 0 bases, with 13 bases sitting between them. CDR1 and CDR2 (germline): MNHEY, SMNVEV (reference sequence). This CDR3 contains 16 residues.

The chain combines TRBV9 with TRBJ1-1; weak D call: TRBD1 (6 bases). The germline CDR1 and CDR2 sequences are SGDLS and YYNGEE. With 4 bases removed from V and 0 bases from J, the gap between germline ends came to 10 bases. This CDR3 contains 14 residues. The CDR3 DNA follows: TGTGCCAGCAGCATACAGGGTTTGAACACTGAAGCTTTCTTT. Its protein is CASSIQGLNTEAFF. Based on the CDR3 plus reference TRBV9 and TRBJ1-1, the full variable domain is DSGVTQTPKHLITATGQRVTLRCSPRSGDLSVYWYQQSLDQGLQFLIQYYNGEERAKGNILERFSAQQFPDLHSELNLSSLELGDSALYFCASSIQGLNTEAFFGQGTRLTVV.

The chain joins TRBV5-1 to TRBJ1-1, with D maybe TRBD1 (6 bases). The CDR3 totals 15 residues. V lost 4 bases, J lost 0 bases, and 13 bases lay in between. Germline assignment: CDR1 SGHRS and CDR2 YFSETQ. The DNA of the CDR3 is TGCGCCAGCAGCACTGGAGGACAGATGAACACTGAAGCTTTCTTT. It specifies CASSTGGQMNTEAFF.

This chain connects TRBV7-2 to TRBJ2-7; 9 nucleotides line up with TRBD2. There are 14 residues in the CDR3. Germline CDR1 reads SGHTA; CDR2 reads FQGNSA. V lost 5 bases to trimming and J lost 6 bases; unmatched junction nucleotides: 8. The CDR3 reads CASSLGLASLEQYF. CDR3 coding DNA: TGTGCCAGCAGCCTAGGACTAGCGTCTCTCGAGCAGTACTTC.

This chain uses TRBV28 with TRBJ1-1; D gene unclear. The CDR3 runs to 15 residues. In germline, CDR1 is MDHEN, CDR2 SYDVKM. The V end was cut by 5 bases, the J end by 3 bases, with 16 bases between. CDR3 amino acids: CASSGPRGRDTEAFF. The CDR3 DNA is TGTGCCAGCAGTGGGCCCCGGGGAAGGGACACTGAAGCTTTCTTT.

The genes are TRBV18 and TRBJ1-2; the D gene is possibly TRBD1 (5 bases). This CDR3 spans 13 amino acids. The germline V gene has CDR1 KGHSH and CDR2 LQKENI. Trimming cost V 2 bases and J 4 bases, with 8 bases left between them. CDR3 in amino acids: CASSPSGVYGYTF. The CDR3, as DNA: TGTGCCAGCTCACCATCGGGGGTCTATGGCTACACCTTC.

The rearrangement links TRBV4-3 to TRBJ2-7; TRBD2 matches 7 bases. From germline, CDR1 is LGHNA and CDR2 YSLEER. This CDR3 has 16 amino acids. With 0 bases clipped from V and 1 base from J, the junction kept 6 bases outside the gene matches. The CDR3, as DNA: TGCGCCAGCAGCCAAGATGCGAGCGGGGCATCCTACGAGCAGTACTTC. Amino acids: CASSQDASGASYEQYF.

This CDR3 reads CASSFGLAGFQETQYF. The CDR3 nucleotides read TGTGCCAGCAGCTTCGGGCTAGCGGGATTCCAAGAGACCCAGTACTTC. The rearrangement joins TRBV7-2 to TRBJ2-5; 9 bases fit TRBD2. Trimming cost V 3 bases and J 1 base; bases outside gene matches: 6. The CDR3 totals 16 residues. Germline CDR1 is SGHTA and CDR2 is FQGNSA.